Sequencing of this T cell receptor (beta chain) was carried out in a study of blood T cell repertoires in COVID-19. Overall study context: The United States, Italy and Spain were the sources of the acute and convalescent COVID-19 samples. Sources were T cells, B-cell-depleted T cells, or PBMCs; the material itself was cDNA or gDNA.

In the original processing: How many nucleated cells were present was estimated from reference gene primer amplification. Libraries were prepared by immunoSEQ multiplex PCR; TCRdb keeps only in-frame clonotypes and omits some of them. V, J and clone size reflect that table, while D and trimming were determined from the DNA. The table lists a few hundred thousand clones, just over 85% of them singletons. The sample comprised peripheral blood. The clonotype was recovered from a man aged 45 to 65 with acute or convalescent COVID-19.

This CDR3 is CASSRRPGSYNSPLHF. Here the CDR3 DNA reads TGTGCCAGTAGCCGTCGGCCGGGCTCCTATAATTCACCCCTCCACTTT. The chain recombines TRBV19 with TRBJ1-6; D is undetermined. Germline CDR1 and CDR2: LNHDA and SQIVND (reference sequence). Trimming stripped 6 bases from V and 0 bases from J, with 12 bases between. CDR3 length: 16 residues.